Shown below are 23 T cell receptor beta chains from a single sample sequenced in a study of naive and memory T cell subsets. Study-wide points: A few larger clonotypes appeared in naive repertoires, especially CD8, possibly memory cells re-expressing CD45RA.

Both TRBC1 and TRBC2 were covered by a beta constant-region primer of two equimolar oligonucleotides. Nested alpha and beta constant-region primers with the SP2 primer drove four PCR rounds on ligated cDNA. TCRdb re-called the UMI-ligation and nested PCR reads through MiXCR, storing one row per CDR3 protein. The repertoire holds about 150,000 distinct CDR3 sequences, with approximately 22% as singletons. Antigens of these TCRs are unknown. Sequenced: naive CD4+ T cells from blood. Receptors were obtained from a human donor in good health.

This clonotype was detected a few times. This chain uses TRBV28 with TRBJ2-7; 7 bases match TRBD2. After removal of 7 bases from V and 3 bases from J, the junction contained 9 bases not matched to a gene. From germline, CDR1 is MDHEN and CDR2 SYDVKM. The CDR3 length is 14 residues. CDR3 residues: CASTPGGSLYEQYF. CDR3 coding DNA: TGTGCCAGCACCCCCGGGGGGAGTCTCTACGAGCAGTACTTC.

This clonotype was observed a few times. The J gene is TRBJ2-1, the V gene TRBV20-1; D gene uncertain. The CDR3 consists of 15 residues. V shed 0 bases and J shed 6 bases, with 15 bases lying between them. Per germline, CDR1 DFQATT and CDR2 SNEGSKA (reference sequence). The CDR3: CSARDPRMVGNEQFF. CDR3 nucleotides: TGCAGTGCTAGAGATCCGAGGATGGTGGGCAATGAGCAGTTCTTC.

The table lists this clonotype with a few counts. The chain links TRBV10-3 to TRBJ2-5; 9 bases map to TRBD1. The V gene's germline CDR1 is ENHRY and CDR2 SYGVKD. The CDR3 is made up of 13 amino acids. V lost 4 bases to trimming and J lost 4 bases; unmatched junction nucleotides: 1. CDR3: CAISGTGVETQYF. For the CDR3, the DNA is TGTGCCATCAGTGGGACAGGGGTAGAGACCCAGTACTTC.

The chain joins TRBV7-2 to TRBJ2-3, with a possible D match to TRBD1 (6 bases). Trimming took off 1 base at V and 13 bases at J, with 12 bases between the two ends. This CDR3 comprises 12 residues. Per the germline V gene, CDR1 is SGHTA and CDR2 is FQGNSA. The CDR3 is CASSLVTGGKYF. The CDR3 DNA is TGTGCCAGCAGCTTAGTGACAGGCGGCAAGTATTTT.

The CDR3 spells CASSQTTGRYYEQYF. The CDR3, as DNA: TGTGCCAGCAGTCAGACGACAGGACGATACTACGAGCAGTACTTC. V and J are TRBV27 and TRBJ2-7; tentatively, D is TRBD1 (6 bases). This CDR3 is built from 15 residues. The germline gives CDR1 MNHEY, CDR2 SMNVEV (reference sequence). The ends were cut back, 5 bases at V and 3 bases at J, with 17 bases in the middle.

This clonotype was seen more than once but under ten times. The chain is built from TRBV14 and TRBJ2-1, with no clear D. The CDR3 is made up of 12 amino acids. V was shortened by 2 bases and J by 7 bases, with 6 bases between the two germline ends. CDR1 is SGHDN, CDR2 FVKESK, per germline. This CDR3 reads CASSQPRNEQFF. CDR3 sequence (DNA): TGTGCCAGCAGCCAACCGAGGAATGAGCAGTTCTTC.

The table lists this clonotype with a few counts. The CDR3 spells CASSPPGRRDQETQYF. DNA for the CDR3: TGTGCCAGCTCACCACCGGGCAGGCGCGACCAAGAGACCCAGTACTTC. The chain uses TRBV18 and TRBJ2-5; D uncertain. Trimming removed 0 bases from V and 0 bases from J, with 11 bases in between. CDR3 size: 16 residues. Looked up from germline, CDR1 is KGHSH and CDR2 is LQKENI. Complete variable domain (other parts from reference TRBV18 and TRBJ2-5): NAGVMQNPRHLVRRRGQEARLRCSPMKGHSHVYWYRQLPEEGLKFMVYLQKENIIDESGMPKERFSAEFPKEGPSILRIQQVVRGDSAAYFCASSPPGRRDQETQYFGPGTRLLVL.

The chain has TRBV10-3 and TRBJ2-1, with TRBD1 matching 7 bases. The CDR3 covers 14 residues. Germline V CDR1 and CDR2: ENHRY, SYGVKD. The V and J ends lost 4 bases and 4 bases, in that order; junction bases with no gene match: 4. The CDR3 region has the DNA TGTGCCATCAGTGGGACAGGCGGATACAATGAGCAGTTCTTC. It yields the protein CAISGTGGYNEQFF.

The chain joins TRBV11-2 to TRBJ2-7; 8 positions match TRBD2. The CDR3 has 15 amino acids. The junction had 6 bases not matched to a gene; V was cut back by 5 bases and J by 0 bases. CDR1 is SGHAT, CDR2 FQNNGV, per germline. The CDR3 loop reads CASSAGLAGSYEQYF. The CDR3 DNA is TGTGCCAGCAGCGCTGGGCTAGCGGGCTCCTACGAGCAGTACTTC.

The CDR3 sequence is CASSIGTDQPQHF. Here the CDR3 DNA reads TGTGCCAGTAGTATAGGGACAGACCAGCCCCAGCATTTT. This chain links TRBV19 with TRBJ1-5; perhaps TRBD1 as D (6 bases). V lost 1 base, J lost 7 bases, and 8 bases lay in between. Germline CDR1 reads LNHDA; CDR2 reads SQIVND (reference sequence). The CDR3 sequence is 13 residues long. Drawing the rest from reference TRBV19 and TRBJ1-5, the complete variable domain is DGGITQSPKYLFRKEGQNVTLSCEQNLNHDAMYWYRQDPGQGLRLIYYSQIVNDFQKGDIAEGYSVSREKKESFPLTVTSAQKNPTAFYLCASSIGTDQPQHFGDGTRLSIL.

This clonotype was counted only a few times. The chain uses TRBV12-3 or TRBV12-4 and TRBJ1-2, with TRBD1 matching 7 bases. V trimming: 8 bases; J trimming: 4 bases; junction bases outside the gene matches: 13. The CDR3 extends over 15 amino acids. The CDR3 reads CASVATGARIYGYTF. CDR3 sequence (DNA): TGTGCCAGCGTGGCTACAGGGGCCCGGATCTATGGCTACACCTTC.

This clonotype appeared a few times. The CDR3 sequence is CASSLEGVTEAFF. CDR3 in DNA: TGTGCCAGCAGCCTGGAGGGGGTCACTGAAGCTTTCTTT. V usage is TRBV16 and J usage is TRBJ1-1, with D perhaps matching TRBD1 (6 bases). The CDR3 spans 13 residues. Trimming removed 4 bases at V and 4 bases at J, with 10 bases between. The germline V gene has CDR1 KGHSY and CDR2 FQNENV.

J is TRBJ1-4 and V is TRBV18; D gene uncertain. CDR3 length: 14 amino acids. V was clipped by 6 bases and J by 11 bases, with 19 bases between them. The germline V gene encodes CDR1 KGHSH and CDR2 LQKENI. The CDR3 is CASSPGVLAQKLFF. The CDR3 bases are TGTGCCAGCTCGCCCGGAGTACTGGCCCAGAAACTGTTTTTT.

In the case of this clonotype: A much larger clone lies one base from this, so it may be a read error. DNA of the CDR3: TGTGCCAGCAGCCAGAACACAGATACGCAGTATTTT. It is translated as CASSQNTDTQYF. This chain links TRBV28 with TRBJ2-3; the D is unclear. The CDR3 is made up of 12 amino acids. CDR1 MDHEN and CDR2 SYDVKM come from the germline V gene. V was cut by 6 bases and J by 2 bases, with 6 bases left in between.

This clonotype was seen only a few times. The genes are TRBV12-3 or TRBV12-4 and TRBJ2-4; 7 bases agree with TRBD1. CDR3 length equals 15 residues. J lost 8 bases, V lost 6 bases, and 13 bases had no gene match. Here the CDR3 DNA reads TGTGCCAGCAGCCCCCCGACAGGGATCAAGGACATTCAGTACTTC. Translated, it gives CASSPPTGIKDIQYF.

V is TRBV2 and J is TRBJ1-5, with D unclear. V gave up 2 bases and J gave up 10 bases, with 21 bases separating them. CDR3 length equals 16 residues. CDR1 SNHLY and CDR2 FYNNEI come from the germline V gene. CDR3 sequence: CASSESRETPRRPQHF. CDR3 nucleotides: TGTGCCAGCAGTGAAAGTCGTGAGACCCCAAGAAGACCCCAGCATTTT.

The chain recombines TRBV10-2 with TRBJ2-5; possibly TRBD1 for D (5 bases). Germline assignment: CDR1 WSHSY and CDR2 SAAADI. Between the trimmed V and J ends, which lost 3 bases and 1 base, there was a span of 12 bases. The CDR3 is made up of 15 amino acids. CDR3 in amino acids: CASSERQSLQETQYF. CDR3 nucleotide sequence: TGCGCCAGCAGTGAAAGACAGTCCCTCCAAGAGACCCAGTACTTC.

In this sample, this clonotype turned up a few times. The chain combines TRBV27 with TRBJ2-7, with 7 bases fitting TRBD1. The CDR3 runs to 12 residues. CDR1 is MNHEY and CDR2 is SMNVEV in the germline V gene (reference sequence). Here the CDR3 DNA reads TGTGTCTCAGGGACAGCGTTCTACGAGCAGTACTTC. It encodes CVSGTAFYEQYF.

V and J are TRBV5-5 and TRBJ1-2, with D hard to call. Between the trimmed V and J ends, which lost 0 bases and 0 bases, there was a span of 6 bases. Per the germline V gene, CDR1 is SGHKS and CDR2 is YYEKEE (reference sequence). The CDR3 has 14 amino acids. The CDR3 loop is CASSLGRTNYGYTF. The CDR3 DNA reads as TGTGCCAGCAGCTTGGGACGGACTAACTATGGCTACACCTTC.

This chain joins TRBV6-6 and TRBJ1-4; 11 bases are a match to TRBD1. V lost 6 bases to trimming and J lost 2 bases; unmatched junction nucleotides: 5. The CDR3 sequence is 16 residues long. Germline CDR1 and CDR2: MNHNY and SVGAGI (reference sequence). The CDR3 sequence is CASRTGQGVTNEKLFF. In DNA, the CDR3 is TGTGCCAGCAGGACGGGACAGGGGGTGACTAATGAAAAACTGTTTTTT.

The table lists this clonotype with many counts. The chain is built from TRBV7-2 and TRBJ2-1, with a weak D call TRBD2 (5 bases). This CDR3 has 15 amino acids. Germline CDR1 is SGHTA and CDR2 is FQGNSA. V was trimmed by 1 base and J by 0 bases, leaving 7 bases between them. CDR3 bases: TGTGCCAGCAGCTTAGGAGGGTACTCCTACAATGAGCAGTTCTTC. Residues: CASSLGGYSYNEQFF.

V usage is TRBV28 and J usage is TRBJ2-5; D unresolved. The germline V and J ends were trimmed by 6 bases and 2 bases, with 13 bases remaining between them. Germline loops: CDR1 MDHEN, CDR2 SYDVKM. The CDR3 consists of 14 residues. The CDR3 sequence is CASSVSGTQETQYF. The DNA for the CDR3 is TGTGCCAGCAGCGTCTCGGGTACTCAAGAGACCCAGTACTTC.

The chain joins TRBV28 to TRBJ2-3; D uncertain. Trimming removed 5 bases from V and 2 bases from J, with 14 bases in between. Looked up from germline, CDR1 is MDHEN and CDR2 is SYDVKM. CDR3 length equals 15 residues. The CDR3 reads CASSRRRGTTDTQYF. DNA for the CDR3: TGTGCCAGCAGTAGACGCCGCGGCACCACAGATACGCAGTATTTT.